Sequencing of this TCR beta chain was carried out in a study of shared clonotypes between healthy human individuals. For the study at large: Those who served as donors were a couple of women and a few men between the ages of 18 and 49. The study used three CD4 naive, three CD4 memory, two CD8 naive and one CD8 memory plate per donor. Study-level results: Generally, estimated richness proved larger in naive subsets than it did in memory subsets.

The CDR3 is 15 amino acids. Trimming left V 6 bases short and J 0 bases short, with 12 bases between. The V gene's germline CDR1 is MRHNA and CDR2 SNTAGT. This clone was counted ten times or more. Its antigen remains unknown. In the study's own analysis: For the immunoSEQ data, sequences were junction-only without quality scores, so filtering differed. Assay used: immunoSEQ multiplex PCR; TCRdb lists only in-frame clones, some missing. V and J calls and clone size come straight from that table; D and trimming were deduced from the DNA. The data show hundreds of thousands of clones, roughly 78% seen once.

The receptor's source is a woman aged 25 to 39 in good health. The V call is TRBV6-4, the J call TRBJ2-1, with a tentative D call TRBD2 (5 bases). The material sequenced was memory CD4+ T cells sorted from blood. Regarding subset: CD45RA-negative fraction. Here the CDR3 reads CASSTGNSSYNEQFF. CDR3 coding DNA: TGTGCCAGCAGCACCGGGAACAGCTCCTACAATGAGCAGTTCTTC.